The TCR beta chain under discussion was sequenced for a study of T cell responses to AZD1222 COVID-19 vaccine. The CDR3 extends over 14 amino acids. With 2 bases removed from V and 7 bases from J, the gap between germline ends came to 9 bases. Germline CDR1 reads MNHEY; CDR2 reads SVGAGI. Notes on this clone: Its cognate antigen is unknown.

Notes on the study in general: Clonal diversity was possibly underestimated, and the donors were mostly white British, with more females. Across the whole spike, CD4 TCRs peaked at regions 160-218 and 743-854.

TCRdb's copy holds only in-frame clones and misses some; the assay was immunoSEQ multiplex PCR. The data hold about 76,000 clones, with more than 60% observed a single time. V gene TRBV6-5 combines with J gene TRBJ1-6; no firm D call. Source: peripheral blood, taken 28 days after the second dose of the MenACWY control vaccine. This TCR came from an adult who received the MenACWY meningococcal vaccine as a control. DNA of the CDR3: TGTGCCAGCAGTTACAAGGAGAGGAATTCACCCCTCCACTTT. The encoded protein is CASSYKERNSPLHF.